Below, 14 T cell receptor beta chains from the same sample are listed, as sequenced in a study of cytomegalovirus exposure and HLA in healthy donors. The data were produced by immunoSEQ multiplex PCR, yet TCRdb's version contains in-frame clones alone and is incomplete. This table holds about 68,000 clones, 96% found once. Sequenced input: PBMCs. These receptors were taken from a man aged 18 to 30 in good health and CMV-seronegative.

The gene calls are TRBV18 and TRBJ2-3, with TRBD2 matching 7 bases. Trimming at V came to 0 bases and at J to 1 base, leaving 4 bases not matched to a gene. The CDR3 covers 16 residues. CDR1 KGHSH and CDR2 LQKENI come from the germline V gene. As DNA, the CDR3 is TGTGCCAGCTCACCACCCACGGGGGGAGGCACAGATACGCAGTATTTT. Translating it yields CASSPPTGGGTDTQYF.

The chain couples TRBV7-9 to TRBJ2-2; 7 positions match TRBD1. Trimming cost V 4 bases and J 0 bases; bases outside gene matches: 2. Germline CDR1 reads SEHNR; CDR2 reads FQNEAQ (reference sequence). The CDR3 covers 15 residues. CDR3 region: CASSWGQSNTGELFF. The DNA of the CDR3 is TGTGCCAGCAGCTGGGGACAGTCGAACACCGGGGAGCTGTTTTTT. Variable domain in full (rest from reference TRBV7-9 and TRBJ2-2): DTGVSQNPRHKITKRGQNVTFRCDPISEHNRLYWYRQTLGQGPEFLTYFQNEAQLEKSRLLSDRFSAERPKGSFSTLEIQRTEQGDSAMYLCASSWGQSNTGELFFGEGSRLTVL.

Worth noting for this clone: An end of the junction differs from the germline gene, which may be a read error. The genes are TRBV7-9 and TRBJ2-2; 7 nucleotides line up with TRBD2. This CDR3 comprises 16 residues. Germline CDR1 SEHNR, CDR2 FQNEAQ (reference sequence). The CDR3 DNA sequence: TGTGTCAGCAGTTCGAACCCTCCCGGGAGGACCGGGGAGCTGTTTTTT. This sequence encodes CVSSSNPPGRTGELFF.

J is TRBJ1-1 and V is TRBV30, with TRBD1 matching over 8 bases. Per germline, CDR1 GTSNPN and CDR2 SVGIG (reference sequence). Trimming cost V 3 bases and J 5 bases; bases outside gene matches: 5. CDR3 size: 13 residues. CDR3 in amino acids: CAWRRQGNTEAFF. CDR3 nucleotides: TGTGCCTGGAGGAGACAGGGGAATACTGAAGCTTTCTTT.

The chain combines TRBV9 with TRBJ2-3; 9 bases are a match to TRBD2. This CDR3 contains 16 residues. The germline V gene has CDR1 SGDLS and CDR2 YYNGEE. With 4 bases clipped from V and 2 bases from J, the junction kept 8 bases outside the gene matches. The CDR3 bases are TGTGCCAGCAGCTCTAGCGGGACAGCGGACACAGATACGCAGTATTTT. It is translated as CASSSSGTADTDTQYF.

The V gene is TRBV19, the J gene TRBJ2-1; possible D gene TRBD2, 6 bases. V shed 10 bases and J shed 2 bases, with 15 bases lying between them. This CDR3 is 14 amino acids long. Per the germline V gene, CDR1 is LNHDA and CDR2 is SQIVND (reference sequence). The CDR3 DNA is TGTGCCACCTCGGGCGGGACCACCTACAATGAGCAGTTCTTC. The encoded protein is CATSGGTTYNEQFF.

This sequence joins TRBV18 and TRBJ1-1; TRBD1 is a possible D gene (6 bases). V was pared by 0 bases and J by 0 bases, with 17 bases between. The V gene's germline CDR1 is KGHSH and CDR2 LQKENI. CDR3 size: 18 residues. The CDR3 sequence is CASSPPHRDVLLNTEAFF. The CDR3 bases are TGTGCCAGCTCACCACCGCACAGGGACGTCTTGTTGAACACTGAAGCTTTCTTT.

The genes are TRBV19 and TRBJ1-5, with D perhaps matching TRBD1 (6 bases). The CDR3 is made up of 15 amino acids. Trimming pared 3 bases from V and 0 bases from J, leaving 9 bases between. CDR1 and CDR2 from the germline V gene are LNHDA and SQIVND (reference sequence). Written as DNA, the CDR3 is TGTGCCAGTAGTATCGGGGACACTAGCAATCAGCCCCAGCATTTT. Translation gives CASSIGDTSNQPQHF.

This chain's CDR3 is CASSFYSGVLSYNEQFF. The CDR3 nucleotides read TGTGCCAGTAGTTTTTATTCGGGAGTTCTCTCCTACAATGAGCAGTTCTTC. V and J are TRBV19 and TRBJ2-1; D possibly corresponds to TRBD2 (6 bases). Trimming shortened V by 5 bases and J by 0 bases, and 17 bases separated the two germline ends. The germline CDR1 and CDR2 sequences are LNHDA and SQIVND (reference sequence). The CDR3 has 17 amino acids.

V gene TRBV7-8 combines with J gene TRBJ1-5; TRBD1 might be the D (6 bases). Germline CDR1 SGHVS, CDR2 FQNEAQ. This CDR3 spans 14 amino acids. The ends were cut back, 1 base at V and 2 bases at J, with 6 bases in the middle. The CDR3 DNA reads as TGTGCCAGCAGCTTAGGGGGGCGCAATCAGCCCCAGCATTTT. Residues: CASSLGGRNQPQHF. Variable domain in full (rest from reference TRBV7-8 and TRBJ1-5): GAGVSQSPRYKVAKRGQDVALRCDPISGHVSLFWYQQALGQGPEFLTYFQNEAQLDKSGLPSDRFFAERPEGSVSTLKIQRTQQEDSAVYLCASSLGGRNQPQHFGDGTRLSIL.

This clone was detected only once. This chain links TRBV19 with TRBJ1-4, with D perhaps TRBD1 (5 bases). V was clipped by 3 bases and J by 0 bases, with 17 bases between them. CDR3 length: 18 residues. The germline V gene encodes CDR1 LNHDA and CDR2 SQIVND (reference sequence). The CDR3 loop is CASSMRLDSLTTNEKLFF. CDR3 coding DNA: TGTGCCAGTAGTATGAGGCTTGACAGTCTTACAACTAATGAAAAACTGTTTTTT.

This sequence joins TRBV4-1 and TRBJ1-5, with no clear D. V was pared by 1 base and J by 0 bases, with 7 bases between. Germline-derived CDR1 and CDR2 are MGHRA and YSYEKL. This CDR3 has 15 residues. As DNA, the CDR3 is TGCGCCAGCAGCCAAGGACTGACTAGCAATCAGCCCCAGCATTTT. This gives the protein CASSQGLTSNQPQHF.

About this clone itself: At one end the junction does not follow the germline gene, possibly because of a read error. The chain couples TRBV7-9 to TRBJ1-5; TRBD1 aligns across 7 bases. Germline lookup yields CDR1 SEHNR and CDR2 FQNEAQ (reference sequence). The CDR3 length is 15 residues. CDR3: CASSPHTGDNQPQHF. The CDR3 DNA reads as TGTGCCAGCAGCCCACATACAGGGGATAATCAACCCCAGCATTTT.

CDR3 amino acids: CASSLRRGGELFF. CDR3 nucleotides: TGTGCCAGCAGCTTGCGTCGGGGGGGGGAGCTGTTTTTT. V usage is TRBV5-8 and J usage is TRBJ2-2; D is possibly TRBD2 (6 bases). CDR3 size: 13 residues. V was pared by 1 base and J by 8 bases, with 9 bases between. The germline gives CDR1 SGHTS, CDR2 YDEGEE.